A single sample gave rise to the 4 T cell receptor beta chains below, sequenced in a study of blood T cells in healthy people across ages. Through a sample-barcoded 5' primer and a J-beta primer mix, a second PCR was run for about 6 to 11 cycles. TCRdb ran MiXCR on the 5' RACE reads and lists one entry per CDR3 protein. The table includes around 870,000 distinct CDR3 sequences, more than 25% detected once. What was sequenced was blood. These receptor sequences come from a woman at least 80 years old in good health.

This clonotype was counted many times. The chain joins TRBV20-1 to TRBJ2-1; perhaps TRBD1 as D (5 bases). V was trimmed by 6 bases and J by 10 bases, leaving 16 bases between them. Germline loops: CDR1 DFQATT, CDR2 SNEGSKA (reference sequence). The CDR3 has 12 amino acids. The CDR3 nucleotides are TGCAGTGCCCCGTCGATGGCAGGGGAGCAGTTCTTC. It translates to CSAPSMAGEQFF.

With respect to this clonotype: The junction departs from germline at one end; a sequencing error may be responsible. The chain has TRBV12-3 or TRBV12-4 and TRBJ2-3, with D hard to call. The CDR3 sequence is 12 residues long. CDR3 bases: TGTGCCAGCAGTGTCAGCACAGATATGCAGTATTTT. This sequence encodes CASSVSTDMQYF.

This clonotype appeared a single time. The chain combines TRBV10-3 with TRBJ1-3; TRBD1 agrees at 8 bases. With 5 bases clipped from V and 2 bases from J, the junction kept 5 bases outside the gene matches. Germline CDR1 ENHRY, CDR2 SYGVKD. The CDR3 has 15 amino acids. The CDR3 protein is CAISRQGKAGNTIYF. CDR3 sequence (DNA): TGTGCCATCAGTCGACAGGGGAAGGCTGGAAACACCATATATTTT.

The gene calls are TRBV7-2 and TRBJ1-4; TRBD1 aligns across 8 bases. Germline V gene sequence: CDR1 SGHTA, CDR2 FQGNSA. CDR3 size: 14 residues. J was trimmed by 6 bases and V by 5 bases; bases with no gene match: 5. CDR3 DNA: TGTGCCAGCAGCCCGAAGACAGGGGATGAAAAACTGTTTTTT. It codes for CASSPKTGDEKLFF.